These T cell receptor beta chains were read from a single sample in a study of blood T cells in healthy people across ages. TCRdb independently ran MiXCR on the 5' RACE reads; one entry per CDR3 protein. The repertoire holds 1.5 million to 1.8 million distinct CDR3 sequences, roughly 43% seen once, with 4% in the top ten. Sequenced input: blood. Receptors originate from a woman between 18 and 30 years old in good health. Each CDR3 is given with its conserved first and last residue. D genes are given only for firm matches. A clone size is listed for some rows: how often the clone was seen (once, few, many), or a class if it is expanded.

CAGSHVGTTAFF	TGTGCCGGCAGCCACGTCGGCACCACGGCTTTCTTT	NA	NA	TRBV3-1	TRBJ1-1
CASRYDRGHGYTF	TGTGCCAGCAGATACGACAGGGGGCATGGCTACACCTTC	NA	TRBD1	TRBV6-2/TRBV6-3	TRBJ1-2
CASSLMPGTYGYTF	TGTGCCAGCAGCTTAATGCCCGGAACCTATGGCTACACCTTC	few	NA	TRBV11-1	TRBJ1-2
CASSLGDTQETQYF	TGTGCCAGCAGCTTAGGAGACACTCAAGAGACCCAGTACTTC	NA	NA	TRBV5-4	TRBJ2-5
CASGAVGDYGYTF	TGTGCCAGCGGGGCAGTGGGGGACTATGGCTACACCTTC	NA	NA	TRBV6-5	TRBJ1-2
CASSAILADTQYF	TGTGCCAGCAGCGCGATCCTAGCGGATACGCAGTATTTT	few	NA	TRBV7-2	TRBJ2-3
CSITSSYYMNTEAFF	TGCAGTATTACGAGCAGCTATTACATGAACACTGAAGCTTTCTTT	NA	NA	TRBV29-1	TRBJ1-1
CASSESRISGNTIYF	TGTGCCAGCAGTGAATCGAGGATCTCTGGAAACACCATATATTTT	NA	NA	TRBV25-1	TRBJ1-3
CASSQVAANTEAFF	TGTGCCAGCAGCCAAGTAGCAGCCAACACTGAAGCTTTCTTT	few	NA	TRBV3-1	TRBJ1-1
CASSEGPYSYNEQFF	TGTGCCAGCAGTGAGGGCCCTTACTCCTACAATGAGCAGTTCTTC	few	NA	TRBV6-1	TRBJ2-1
CASSFAGGTFPYEQYF	TGTGCCAGCAGTTTTGCAGGGGGTACGTTCCCCTACGAGCAGTACTTC	NA	TRBD1	TRBV12-3/TRBV12-4	TRBJ2-7
CASSQGAGGYNEQYF	TGTGCCAGCAGCCAAGGGGCGGGAGGGTACAATGAGCAGTACTTC	NA	TRBD2	TRBV3-1	TRBJ2-5
CASSTTVASQPQHF	TGTGCCAGCAGCACGACAGTGGCGAGTCAGCCCCAGCATTTT	NA	NA	TRBV7-8	TRBJ1-5
CASSLDSSSYEQYF	TGTGCCAGCAGCTTAGATTCCAGCTCCTACGAGCAGTACTTC	many	NA	TRBV7-2	TRBJ2-7
CASSEAWGQLNYGYTF	TGTGCCAGCAGTGAAGCGTGGGGACAGCTCAACTATGGCTACACCTTC	NA	TRBD1	TRBV2	TRBJ1-2
CAISGREGQNEQFF	TGTGCCATCAGTGGGCGGGAGGGCCAGAATGAGCAGTTCTTC	few	TRBD2	TRBV10-3	TRBJ2-1
CASSLDRPGRGREFF	TGTGCCAGCAGCTTAGATCGGCCGGGGCGGGGGAGGGAGTTCTTC	NA	TRBD2	TRBV11-2	TRBJ2-1
CASSTRQVGNTEAFF	TGTGCCAGCAGCACCCGGCAGGTTGGGAACACTGAAGCTTTCTTT	NA	NA	TRBV7-8	TRBJ1-1
CSVSQGPETQYF	TGCAGTGTATCTCAGGGTCCAGAGACCCAGTACTTC	NA	NA	TRBV20-1	TRBJ2-5
CASSLGSSGNTIYF	TGCGCCAGCAGTTTAGGGAGTTCCGGAAACACCATATATTTT	many	NA	TRBV5-1	TRBJ1-3
CASSISLAGLPGSADTQYF	TGTGCCAGCAGTATTTCCCTAGCGGGCCTCCCGGGGAGCGCAGATACGCAGTATTTT	NA	TRBD2	TRBV12-3/TRBV12-4	TRBJ2-3
CASSLTASSGNTIYF	TGTGCCAGCAGTTTGACAGCCAGCTCTGGAAACACCATATATTTT	NA	NA	TRBV27	TRBJ1-3
CASSLLGFGADTQYF	TGCGCCAGCAGCCTACTTGGTTTTGGCGCAGATACGCAGTATTTT	NA	NA	TRBV5-1	TRBJ2-3
CASSLTGQSGQPQHF	TGTGCCAGTAGCTTGACTGGACAGAGTGGGCAGCCCCAGCATTTT	NA	NA	TRBV11-2	TRBJ1-5
CSARDNRVSGYTF	TGCAGTGCTAGAGACAATAGGGTCTCTGGCTACACCTTC	NA	NA	TRBV20-1	TRBJ1-2
CASSFRQGFYNEQFF	TGTGCCAGCAGCTTCCGACAGGGGTTCTACAATGAGCAGTTCTTC	NA	TRBD1	TRBV7-8	TRBJ2-1
CASSDLPGLAGRCEQYF	TGTGCCAGCAGTGATCTCCCAGGACTAGCGGGGCGCTGCGAGCAGTACTTC	NA	TRBD2	TRBV25-1	TRBJ2-7
CASSFPGGCEQYF	TGTGCCAGCAGTTTCCCCGGGGGGTGTGAGCAGTACTTC	few	TRBD2	TRBV27	TRBJ2-4
CASSVFPWDEQFF	TGTGCCAGCAGCGTGTTCCCCTGGGATGAGCAGTTCTTC	NA	NA	TRBV9	TRBJ2-1
CASSLVAGSTGELFF	TGTGCCAGCAGCTTAGTGGCAGGGAGTACCGGGGAGCTGTTTTTT	NA	NA	TRBV7-2	TRBJ2-2
CASSLSASGSIYEQFF	TGTGCCAGCAGTTTATCGGCTAGCGGGAGTATCTATGAGCAGTTCTTC	few	TRBD2	TRBV12-3/TRBV12-4	TRBJ2-1
CSTPGLAGTDTQYF	TGCAGCACCCCGGGACTAGCAGGAACAGATACGCAGTATTTT	few	TRBD2	TRBV20-1	TRBJ2-3
CSARDPTSGIYNEQYF	TGCAGTGCTAGAGATCCGACTAGCGGGATCTACAATGAGCAGTACTTC	NA	TRBD2	TRBV20-1	TRBJ2-7